The 27 T cell receptor beta chains given below trace back to one sample, sequenced in a study of cytotoxic CD8 clonotypes in ibrutinib-treated CLL. TCRdb's table, derived via immunoSEQ multiplex PCR, lists solely in-frame clones and lacks some. Of 150,000 to 200,000 clones detected, over 75% appear once; the ten largest clones hold 3% to 3.5%. This specimen consisted of PBMCs, obtained at disease progression, from a patient treated with ibrutinib. The receptors come from a human donor with chronic lymphocytic leukemia.

CDR3 coding DNA: TGTGCCAGCAGTTTTGGGGGTAACAACGAGCAGTACTTC. Its translation: CASSFGGNNEQYF. The chain joins TRBV27 to TRBJ2-7; either TRBD1 or TRBD2 may fit D (5 bases each). This CDR3 spans 13 amino acids. The V end lost 3 bases, the J end lost 5 bases, and 11 bases lay between the germline ends. Germline V CDR1 and CDR2: MNHEY, SMNVEV (reference sequence).

The count of this clone is one. CDR3 coding DNA: TGTGCCAGCAGCTTCGGGGGCGTTGACTCCTACGAGCAGTACTTC. Amino acid sequence: CASSFGGVDSYEQYF. V and J are TRBV11-2 and TRBJ2-7; D possibly matches TRBD1 or TRBD2 (6 bases each). In germline, CDR1 is SGHAT, CDR2 FQNNGV. This CDR3 has 15 residues. V was clipped by 3 bases and J by 0 bases, with 12 bases between them.

This chain uses TRBV13 with TRBJ1-1; maybe TRBD1 (5 bases). Germline assignment: CDR1 PRHDT and CDR2 FYEKMQ (reference sequence). Trimming removed 2 bases from V and 1 base from J, with 11 bases in between. The CDR3 has 15 residues. The CDR3 sequence is CASSLRGRANTEAFF. CDR3 nucleotide sequence: TGTGCCAGCAGCTTACGGGGCAGGGCGAACACTGAAGCTTTCTTT.

The chain combines TRBV27 with TRBJ2-1; 13 bases line up with TRBD2. The germline gives CDR1 MNHEY, CDR2 SMNVEV (reference sequence). J was trimmed by 5 bases and V by 2 bases; bases with no gene match: 6. This CDR3 spans 17 amino acids. The CDR3 region is CASSLRGLAGANNEQFF. CDR3 sequence (DNA): TGTGCCAGCAGTTTACGCGGACTAGCGGGAGCGAACAATGAGCAGTTCTTC.

The DNA of the CDR3 is TGTGCCAGCAGCTCCGACAGGGGGAACACTGAAGCTTTCTTT. It codes for CASSSDRGNTEAFF. The V gene is TRBV5-4, the J gene TRBJ1-1, with 8 positions matching TRBD1. Per the germline V gene, CDR1 is SGHNT and CDR2 is YYREEE (reference sequence). This CDR3 spans 14 amino acids. The V and J ends lost 3 bases and 1 base, in that order; junction bases with no gene match: 2.

In its sample, this clone was seen a few times. In DNA form, the CDR3 reads TGTGCCAGCAGCTCCGAAGAGACCCAGTACTTC. This translates into CASSSEETQYF. The rearrangement links TRBV7-9 to TRBJ2-5, with D unresolved. Trimming removed 4 bases at V and 3 bases at J, with 3 bases between. This CDR3 contains 11 residues. Germline loops: CDR1 SEHNR, CDR2 FQNEAQ (reference sequence). Filled out from reference TRBV7-9 and TRBJ2-5, the complete variable domain reads DTGVSQNPRHKITKRGQNVTFRCDPISEHNRLYWYRQTLGQGPEFLTYFQNEAQLEKSRLLSDRFSAERPKGSFSTLEIQRTEQGDSAMYLCASSSEETQYFGPGTRLLVL.

The J gene is TRBJ2-5, the V gene TRBV15, with D possibly matching TRBD1 (6 bases). Trimming took 6 bases from V and 2 from J, leaving 13 bases between them. Germline assignment: CDR1 LNHNV and CDR2 YYDKDF (reference sequence). The length of the CDR3 is 14 residues. As DNA, the CDR3 is TGTGCCACCAGTAACCGGGACACTCAAGAGACCCAGTACTTC. This codes for CATSNRDTQETQYF. The variable domain in full, completed from reference TRBV15 and TRBJ2-5, reads DAMVIQNPRYQVTQFGKPVTLSCSQTLNHNVMYWYQQKSSQAPKLLFHYYDKDFNNEADTPDNFQSRRPNTSFCFLDIRSPGLGDTAMYLCATSNRDTQETQYFGPGTRLLVL.

The rearrangement uses TRBV28 and TRBJ1-2; TRBD1 is a possible D gene (5 bases). Per the germline V gene, CDR1 is MDHEN and CDR2 is SYDVKM. CDR3 size: 14 residues. V lost 3 bases and J 4 bases, leaving 12 bases between the germline ends. For the CDR3, the DNA is TGTGCCAGCAGTTTGTACAGGAACATCTATGGCTACACCTTC. It is translated as CASSLYRNIYGYTF.

The rearrangement uses TRBV19 and TRBJ2-2, with D unclear. From germline, CDR1 is LNHDA and CDR2 SQIVND (reference sequence). The germline V and J ends were trimmed by 7 bases and 4 bases, with 10 bases remaining between them. The CDR3 spans 13 residues. The CDR3 region is CASTDPSTGELFF. CDR3 sequence (DNA): TGTGCCAGTACGGACCCGAGCACCGGGGAGCTGTTTTTT.

The V gene is TRBV30, the J gene TRBJ1-2; TRBD1 aligns across 9 bases. Germline V gives CDR1 GTSNPN, CDR2 SVGIG (reference sequence). V gave up 4 bases and J gave up 7 bases; unmatched junction bases: 10. This CDR3 region has 14 residues. CDR3 bases: TGTGCCTGGAACGCGGGACAGGGCTCTTCTGGCTACACCTTC. Translation: CAWNAGQGSSGYTF.

The rearrangement joins TRBV28 to TRBJ1-5, with 7 bases that match TRBD1. Germline V gene data show CDR1 as MDHEN and CDR2 as SYDVKM. The J segment lost 1 base and the V segment lost 5 bases, leaving 5 bases of the junction unmatched. The CDR3 consists of 15 residues. The CDR3 here is CASSATTGSNQPQHF. CDR3 DNA sequence: TGTGCCAGCAGTGCGACGACAGGGAGCAATCAGCCCCAGCATTTT.

The chain has TRBV2 and TRBJ2-1, with 11 nucleotides matching TRBD2. The V and J ends lost 5 bases and 9 bases, in that order; junction bases with no gene match: 9. The CDR3 is made up of 15 amino acids. CDR1 and CDR2 (germline): SNHLY, FYNNEI. Here the CDR3 DNA reads TGTGCCAGCAGTTCTAGCGGGAGGCCCCTGGGTGAGCAGTTCTTC. Translation gives CASSSSGRPLGEQFF. Based on the CDR3 plus reference TRBV2 and TRBJ2-1, the full variable domain is EPEVTQTPSHQVTQMGQEVILRCVPISNHLYFYWYRQILGQKVEFLVSFYNNEISEKSEIFDDQFSVERPDGSNFTLKIRSTKLEDSAMYFCASSSSGRPLGEQFFGPGTRLTVL.

The chain links TRBV10-1 to TRBJ2-5; 7 positions match TRBD1. Germline V gives CDR1 WNHNN, CDR2 SYGVQD (reference sequence). With 6 bases clipped from V and 5 bases from J, the junction kept 9 bases outside the gene matches. The CDR3 contains 14 residues. Here the CDR3 DNA reads TGCGCCAGCAGCAGAACAGGGGTGGAGGAGACCCAGTACTTC. The encoded protein is CASSRTGVEETQYF.

The chain joins TRBV7-2 to TRBJ2-1, with 10 positions matching TRBD2. Per germline, CDR1 SGHTA and CDR2 FQGNSA. The V and J ends lost 5 bases and 6 bases, in that order; junction bases with no gene match: 13. There are 17 residues in the CDR3. CDR3 loop: CASSLRAASGSINEQFF. CDR3 coding DNA: TGTGCCAGCAGCCTCAGGGCCGCTAGCGGGAGCATCAATGAGCAGTTCTTC.

The V gene is TRBV4-2, the J gene TRBJ1-3; a possible D gene is TRBD1 (5 bases). Germline V gene sequence: CDR1 LGHNA, CDR2 YNFKEQ. Trimming stripped 0 bases from V and 8 bases from J, with 11 bases between. The CDR3 spans 14 residues. The DNA of the CDR3 is TGTGCCAGCAGCCAAGACCACAGGCGGGACACCATATATTTT. Its protein is CASSQDHRRDTIYF.

The chain combines TRBV5-1 with TRBJ2-5; 7 bases align to TRBD2. The CDR3 contains 13 residues. V shed 5 bases and J 3 bases; nucleotides not matched to a gene: 4. Germline CDR1 is SGHRS and CDR2 is YFSETQ. As DNA, the CDR3 is TGCGCCAGCAGGGGGAGGGACGAAGAGACCCAGTACTTC. Its protein product is CASRGRDEETQYF. The complete variable domain, with remaining parts taken from reference TRBV5-1 and TRBJ2-5, reads KAGVTQTPRYLIKTRGQQVTLSCSPISGHRSVSWYQQTPGQGLQFLFEYFSETQRNKGNFPGRFSGRQFSNSRSEMNVSTLELGDSALYLCASRGRDEETQYFGPGTRLLVL.

The chain combines TRBV9 with TRBJ1-1; D is unresolved. The CDR3 covers 14 residues. CDR1 SGDLS and CDR2 YYNGEE come from the germline V gene. The V end was cut by 0 bases, the J end by 4 bases, with 10 bases between. In DNA, the CDR3 is TGTGCCAGCAGCGTAGTGGGCGTAGGCACTGAAGCTTTCTTT. As protein: CASSVVGVGTEAFF.

V usage is TRBV28 and J usage is TRBJ2-7; D unresolved. Deletions cut 5 bases from V and 2 bases from J, with 13 bases between. The CDR3 spans 14 residues. CDR1 MDHEN and CDR2 SYDVKM come from the germline V gene. CDR3 DNA: TGTGCCAGCAGTCCGGGCCCGAAAGCCTACGAGCAGTACTTC. Translation: CASSPGPKAYEQYF.

The chain has TRBV10-3 and TRBJ2-3; D remains unclear. Trimming pared 8 bases from V and 1 base from J, leaving 10 bases between. The CDR3 is made up of 13 amino acids. CDR1 and CDR2 from the germline V gene are ENHRY and SYGVKD. The chain's CDR3 is CAIDSTGTDTQYF. The CDR3 bases are TGTGCCATCGACTCGACTGGCACAGATACGCAGTATTTT.

The table lists this clone with a few counts. The gene calls are TRBV7-3 and TRBJ1-1; D is ambiguous. The CDR3 totals 13 residues. CDR1 SGHTA and CDR2 FQGTGA come from the germline V gene. Trimming pared 2 bases from V and 1 base from J, leaving 5 bases between. CDR3 in DNA: TGTGCCAGCAGCTTATGGAGGAACACTGAAGCTTTCTTT. It specifies CASSLWRNTEAFF.

V usage is TRBV28 and J usage is TRBJ2-7, with D tentatively TRBD1 or TRBD2 (5 bases each). The CDR3 has 17 amino acids. Per the germline V gene, CDR1 is MDHEN and CDR2 is SYDVKM. With 3 bases removed from V and 0 bases from J, the gap between germline ends came to 18 bases. CDR3: CASSFGDVFPSSYEQYF. For the CDR3, the DNA is TGTGCCAGCAGTTTCGGGGACGTATTCCCGAGCTCCTACGAGCAGTACTTC.

The rearrangement uses TRBV27 and TRBJ2-5; a possible D gene is TRBD2 (6 bases). This CDR3 contains 14 residues. CDR1 is MNHEY and CDR2 is SMNVEV in the germline V gene (reference sequence). V gave up 5 bases and J gave up 5 bases, with 15 bases separating them. The chain's CDR3 is CASSPGTPRETQYF. For the CDR3, the DNA is TGTGCCAGCAGTCCGGGGACTCCCAGGGAGACCCAGTACTTC.

The chain employs TRBV28 and TRBJ1-1, with 11 positions matching TRBD1. With V trimmed by 6 bases and J by 5 bases, 11 bases remained unmatched. The CDR3 is 16 residues long. The germline V gene has CDR1 MDHEN and CDR2 SYDVKM. CDR3 residues: CASSRSPGQGVTEAFF. In DNA, the CDR3 is TGTGCCAGCAGCCGTTCTCCGGGACAGGGGGTAACTGAAGCTTTCTTT.

V and J are TRBV9 and TRBJ2-1; TRBD2 matches at 9 bases. J was trimmed by 6 bases and V by 0 bases; bases with no gene match: 10. CDR3 size: 17 residues. In germline, CDR1 is SGDLS, CDR2 YYNGEE. CDR3 sequence reads: CASSVVSSGTRGNEQFF. DNA for the CDR3: TGTGCCAGCAGCGTAGTTTCTAGCGGGACGAGGGGCAATGAGCAGTTCTTC.

J is TRBJ2-3 and V is TRBV11-1, with D unresolved. V was trimmed by 5 bases and J by 0 bases, leaving 3 bases between them. Germline CDR1 is SGHAT and CDR2 is FQDESV (reference sequence). The CDR3 consists of 12 residues. This CDR3 reads CASSPSTDTQYF. The DNA of the CDR3 is TGTGCCAGCAGCCCAAGCACAGATACGCAGTATTTT.

V is TRBV9 and J is TRBJ2-3; TRBD2 might be the D (6 bases). V was cut by 0 bases and J by 0 bases, with 8 bases left in between. CDR3 length: 15 residues. In germline, CDR1 is SGDLS, CDR2 YYNGEE. The CDR3, as DNA: TGTGCCAGCAGCGTAGGCGGGGAAAGCACAGATACGCAGTATTTT. It specifies CASSVGGESTDTQYF.

This CDR3 is CASSSGMETQYF. DNA for the CDR3: TGTGCCAGCAGTAGCGGGATGGAGACCCAGTACTTC. V and J are TRBV27 and TRBJ2-5; 7 nucleotides line up with TRBD2. The CDR3 covers 12 residues. Germline V gene data show CDR1 as MNHEY and CDR2 as SMNVEV (reference sequence). V was pared by 5 bases and J by 5 bases, with 2 bases of the junction left unmatched.